This passage covers 14 T cell receptor beta chains from one sample sequenced in a study of shared clonotypes between healthy human individuals. Measured with immunoSEQ multiplex PCR; TCRdb has only the in-frame clones, and not every one. The repertoire has millions of clones, approximately 90% of them found once; the top ten carry roughly 0.14%. Input material: naive CD4+ T cells sorted from blood. Stated subset: CD45RA+ positively selected. These TCRs come from a young man in good health.

V usage is TRBV28 and J usage is TRBJ2-7, with TRBD2 as a possible D gene (5 bases). Germline V lookup: CDR1 MDHEN, CDR2 SYDVKM. The CDR3 has 14 amino acids. Trimming left V 5 bases short and J 7 bases short, with 18 bases between. The DNA of the CDR3 is TGTGCCAGCAGTGGCTCGGGAAAGCGTCGGGAGCAGTACTTC. It is translated as CASSGSGKRREQYF.

Turning to this clone: This same CDR3 is encoded by further DNA sequences in the sample. V usage is TRBV5-1 and J usage is TRBJ2-3, with D possibly TRBD2 on 6 matching bases. The CDR3 loop spans 15 amino acids. Germline V lookup: CDR1 SGHRS, CDR2 YFSETQ. V lost 2 bases, J lost 0 bases, and 10 bases lay in between. The CDR3 protein is CASSLDGTSTDTQYF. The CDR3 nucleotides are TGCGCCAGCAGCTTAGATGGGACTAGCACAGATACGCAGTATTTT.

V is TRBV2 and J is TRBJ2-6, with TRBD1 matching over 7 bases. This CDR3 comprises 15 residues. V was pared by 6 bases and J by 2 bases, with 4 bases of the junction left unmatched. The germline V gene has CDR1 SNHLY and CDR2 FYNNEI. CDR3 sequence reads: CASSGQATGANVLTF. In nucleotides, the CDR3 is TGTGCCAGCAGCGGACAGGCCACTGGGGCCAACGTCCTGACTTTC.

The CDR3 DNA reads TGCGCCAGCAGCTCCAAGAATGGGGGTCCAGAGACCCAGTACTTC. This translates into CASSSKNGGPETQYF. The chain uses TRBV5-1 and TRBJ2-5, with D perhaps TRBD1 or TRBD2 (5 bases each). Deletions cut 3 bases from V and 4 bases from J, with 16 bases between. Germline V gives CDR1 SGHRS, CDR2 YFSETQ. This CDR3 region has 15 residues.

This rearrangement joins TRBV30 to TRBJ2-5; 9 bases are shared with TRBD1. Looked up from germline, CDR1 is GTSNPN and CDR2 is SVGIG (reference sequence). Trimming cost V 3 bases and J 4 bases; bases outside gene matches: 12. This CDR3 comprises 16 residues. The CDR3 protein is CAWSGGWGQGAETQYF. DNA of the CDR3: TGTGCCTGGAGCGGGGGGTGGGGACAGGGAGCAGAGACCCAGTACTTC.

V gene TRBV10-3 combines with J gene TRBJ2-1; TRBD2 aligns across 13 bases. The CDR3 consists of 15 residues. V dropped 4 bases and J dropped 9; count of bases not matched to a gene: 6. CDR1 ENHRY and CDR2 SYGVKD come from the germline V gene. The CDR3 DNA reads as TGTGCCATCAGTGGAGGACTAGCGGGAGCCCTTGAGCAGTTCTTC. Protein: CAISGGLAGALEQFF.

The genes are TRBV28 and TRBJ1-1, with D uncertain. Trimming cost V 3 bases and J 8 bases, with 7 bases left between them. The CDR3 is made up of 11 amino acids. CDR1 and CDR2 (germline): MDHEN, SYDVKM. CDR3 loop: CASSLEWEAFF. The CDR3 bases are TGTGCCAGCAGTTTGGAGTGGGAAGCTTTCTTT.

The V and J genes are TRBV5-1 and TRBJ1-2; tentative D call: TRBD1 (5 bases). The length of the CDR3 is 15 residues. Trimming pared 0 bases from V and 6 bases from J, leaving 15 bases between. Germline V lookup: CDR1 SGHRS, CDR2 YFSETQ. The CDR3 nucleotides are TGCGCCAGCAGCTTGGGCCCTCCGGGGGTGGATGGCTACACCTTC. Its translation: CASSLGPPGVDGYTF.

This clone was observed once. The chain is built from TRBV2 and TRBJ1-5, with D perhaps TRBD1 (6 bases). This CDR3 comprises 16 residues. CDR1 and CDR2 from the germline V gene are SNHLY and FYNNEI. Trimming removed 3 bases at V and 3 bases at J, with 15 bases between. The CDR3 sequence is CASSDPGHLYNQPQHF. The DNA of the CDR3 is TGTGCCAGCAGTGATCCGGGACACCTATACAATCAGCCCCAGCATTTT.

The CDR3 loop is CASSEPAADTQYF. The CDR3 coding sequence is TGCGCCAGCAGCGAACCGGCGGCAGATACGCAGTATTTT. The chain recombines TRBV5-1 with TRBJ2-3; D is unclear. There are 13 residues in the CDR3. CDR1 is SGHRS, CDR2 YFSETQ, per germline. V lost 4 bases to trimming and J lost 4 bases, with 10 bases between them.

The chain recombines TRBV6-1 with TRBJ2-2, with TRBD1 matching over 7 bases. Trimming took 4 bases from V and 1 from J; bases not matched to a gene: 3. This CDR3 is 15 amino acids long. Germline V CDR1 and CDR2: MNHNS, SASEGT. CDR3 residues: CASSGRQGNTGELFF. The DNA for the CDR3 is TGTGCCAGCAGTGGAAGACAGGGGAACACCGGGGAGCTGTTTTTT.

The rearrangement links TRBV6-5 to TRBJ1-1; D unclear. Germline values: CDR1 MNHEY, CDR2 SVGAGI. Trimming cost V 0 bases and J 3 bases, with 11 bases left between them. The CDR3 length is 15 residues. The CDR3 coding sequence is TGTGCCAGCAGTTACTCTGGGGTTTGGGACACTGAAGCTTTCTTT. It codes for CASSYSGVWDTEAFF.

The genes are TRBV7-3 and TRBJ2-5; D could derive from TRBD1 or TRBD2 (6 bases each). This CDR3 spans 15 amino acids. Germline CDR1 reads SGHTA; CDR2 reads FQGTGA. The ends were cut back, 1 base at V and 4 bases at J, with 13 bases in the middle. The CDR3 DNA sequence: TGTGCCAGCAGCTTAAGGGGGGCCGTTGGAGAGACCCAGTACTTC. Its protein product is CASSLRGAVGETQYF.

The rearrangement uses TRBV7-8 and TRBJ2-2; D is uncertain. The V end was cut by 5 bases, the J end by 3 bases, with 7 bases between. Looked up from germline, CDR1 is SGHVS and CDR2 is FQNEAQ. The CDR3 length is 13 residues. CDR3 DNA: TGTGCCAGCAGCACTGATCACACCGGGGAGCTGTTTTTT. The encoded protein is CASSTDHTGELFF.